This T cell receptor beta chain was retrieved from a study of T cell repertoires in ileal Crohn's disease. Study as a whole: Biopsies of the neoterminal ileum at postoperative colonoscopy form M6 samples.

Germline V CDR1 and CDR2: SNHLY, FYNNEI. This CDR3 comprises 18 residues. Trimming took 4 bases from V and 0 from J, leaving 16 bases between them. Generated by immunoSEQ multiplex PCR, the TCRdb table keeps only in-frame clones and is missing some. The sample consists of more than 50,000 clones, 85% to 90% of them appearing once. As to this clone: Its specificity is not known.

Study-wide results and caveats: Clonal expansions were more frequent in active smokers than non-smokers at surgery. High-frequency clones were more common in sorted CD8 than CD4 cells. Clonality above 26.8% at surgery always came with endoscopic recurrence.

Time point specified: neoterminal ileum biopsy at postoperative endoscopy, about 6 months after surgery. Source material: ileal tissue. This TCR came from an adult with Crohn's disease. V usage is TRBV2 and J usage is TRBJ2-6, with D possibly TRBD2 on 5 matching bases. The CDR3 bases are TGTGCCAGCAGTGGGTTTTGGACTCCAAACTCTGGGGCCAACGTCCTGACTTTC. It yields the protein CASSGFWTPNSGANVLTF.